Presented here are 26 T cell receptor beta chains from one specimen sequenced in a study of blood T cell repertoires in COVID-19 (TCRdb year 2020). The library was produced with the immunoSEQ multiplex PCR assay. TCRdb took this table from immuneACCESS and kept in-frame rearrangements with V and J called. Such tables lack part of the clones; where checked against another copy, unresolved V genes explain under half of the gap, and the rest is unexplained. A total of fewer than 500,000 clones appear in this sample, 86% of them only once. Roughly 1.4% of the sample rests with the top ten. The sample comprised peripheral blood. Source of these receptors: a woman younger than 45 with active or convalescent COVID-19.

The CDR3 reads CASSLVAQYGYTF. The CDR3 nucleotides are TGTGCCAGCAGCTTAGTGGCCCAGTATGGCTACACCTTC. The chain links TRBV7-2 to TRBJ1-2; D is unresolved. The CDR3 has 13 amino acids. CDR1 and CDR2 from the germline V gene are SGHTA and FQGNSA. V was cut by 1 base and J by 5 bases, with 8 bases left in between.

The rearrangement uses TRBV11-2 and TRBJ2-7, with D possibly TRBD1 on 8 matching bases. The CDR3 spans 15 residues. Looked up from germline, CDR1 is SGHAT and CDR2 is FQNNGV. Trimming shortened V by 5 bases and J by 0 bases, and 14 bases separated the two germline ends. The CDR3 sequence: CASSRGGQDSYEQYF. Here the CDR3 DNA reads TGTGCCAGCAGCAGGGGGGGACAGGACTCCTACGAGCAGTACTTC.

The rearrangement joins TRBV6-6 to TRBJ2-3; 8 bases line up with TRBD2. Per germline, CDR1 MNHNY and CDR2 SVGAGI (reference sequence). The length of the CDR3 is 15 residues. With 5 bases clipped from V and 1 base from J, the junction kept 5 bases outside the gene matches. CDR3 coding DNA: TGTGCCAGCAGTCGATCAGCGGGGGGCACAGATACGCAGTATTTT. Its translation: CASSRSAGGTDTQYF.

This sequence joins TRBV11-2 and TRBJ1-5, with no clear D. Per the germline V gene, CDR1 is SGHAT and CDR2 is FQNNGV. The V end was cut by 5 bases, the J end by 2 bases, with 19 bases between. The CDR3 is 17 amino acids. The CDR3 spells CASSPSFRSVRNQPQHF. CDR3 in DNA: TGTGCCAGCAGCCCCTCCTTCCGGTCTGTTCGCAATCAGCCCCAGCATTTT.

This chain connects TRBV5-4 to TRBJ2-1; TRBD2 matches at 7 bases. V lost 2 bases to trimming and J lost 4 bases; unmatched junction nucleotides: 12. This CDR3 is 17 amino acids long. Germline CDR1 and CDR2: SGHNT and YYREEE (reference sequence). The DNA of the CDR3 is TGTGCCAGCAGCTTCGTCGCGGGGGAGGGCCTTTACAATGAGCAGTTCTTC. This gives the protein CASSFVAGEGLYNEQFF.

The chain has TRBV5-4 and TRBJ2-1, with D possibly TRBD1 on 6 matching bases. V was pared by 6 bases and J by 4 bases, with 14 bases between. This CDR3 has 14 amino acids. Looked up from germline, CDR1 is SGHNT and CDR2 is YYREEE (reference sequence). CDR3: CASTPPDSYNEQFF. CDR3 bases: TGTGCCAGCACCCCCCCGGACAGTTACAATGAGCAGTTCTTC.

This clone showed up just once. The chain recombines TRBV27 with TRBJ2-7; weak D call: TRBD2 (6 bases). The CDR3 is 14 residues long. V was cut by 6 bases and J by 4 bases, with 16 bases left in between. Germline V lookup: CDR1 MNHEY, CDR2 SMNVEV (reference sequence). CDR3 coding DNA: TGTGCCAGCAGACTGACCGGGAGAGGATACGAGCAGTACTTC. It codes for CASRLTGRGYEQYF.

The V gene is TRBV7-2, the J gene TRBJ2-1; D uncertain. CDR1 is SGHTA and CDR2 is FQGNSA in the germline V gene. Trimming cost V 8 bases and J 0 bases, with 14 bases left between them. The CDR3 runs to 15 residues. CDR3 protein: CASGPDSSSYNEQFF. CDR3 nucleotide sequence: TGTGCCAGCGGTCCTGACTCGAGCTCCTACAATGAGCAGTTCTTC.

This clone occurred once. The chain has TRBV18 and TRBJ2-1, with 7 bases aligning to TRBD1. The CDR3 is 18 residues long. CDR1 is KGHSH and CDR2 is LQKENI in the germline V gene. After removal of 5 bases from V and 0 bases from J, the junction contained 13 bases not matched to a gene. The DNA for the CDR3 is TGTGCCAGCTCATCCGGGACAGCAACTTACTACTCCTACAATGAGCAGTTCTTC. Protein product: CASSSGTATYYSYNEQFF.

This chain links TRBV10-1 with TRBJ2-2; 12 bases align to TRBD2. The CDR3 extends over 16 amino acids. The trim removed 3 bases at V and 8 bases at J, leaving 7 bases unmatched. CDR1 and CDR2 (germline): WNHNN, SYGVQD (reference sequence). CDR3 in DNA: TGCGCCAGCAGTGACTTGCGGACTAGCGGGACGGGGGAGCTGTTTTTT. This codes for CASSDLRTSGTGELFF.

The genes are TRBV20-1 and TRBJ1-6; perhaps TRBD1 as D (5 bases). The CDR3 is 11 amino acids. CDR1 is DFQATT, CDR2 SNEGSKA, per germline (reference sequence). Trimming removed 3 bases from V and 13 bases from J, with 10 bases in between. The CDR3 protein is CSARAGTPLHF. The CDR3 DNA reads TGCAGTGCTAGGGCCGGGACTCCCCTCCACTTT.

In this sample, this clone turned up many times. The gene calls are TRBV30 and TRBJ2-2, with D possibly TRBD2 on 6 matching bases. CDR3 length equals 15 residues. Trimming pared 3 bases from V and 3 bases from J, leaving 14 bases between. Germline loops: CDR1 GTSNPN, CDR2 SVGIG (reference sequence). The CDR3 DNA sequence: TGTGCCTGGAGGGTCCGGGACTCCGACACCGGGGAGCTGTTTTTT. This codes for CAWRVRDSDTGELFF.

The genes are TRBV30 and TRBJ1-1, with 7 bases matching TRBD1. The germline gives CDR1 GTSNPN, CDR2 SVGIG (reference sequence). This CDR3 region has 12 residues. Trimming took 3 bases from V and 10 from J; bases not matched to a gene: 8. CDR3 nucleotides: TGTGCCTGGAGCCGTTCGACAGGGACAGCTTTCTTT. Its translation is CAWSRSTGTAFF.

This clone has only one observation. This chain uses TRBV5-8 with TRBJ1-2; no clear D. The CDR3 loop spans 12 amino acids. Trimming left V 3 bases short and J 2 bases short, with 5 bases between. The germline gives CDR1 SGHTS, CDR2 YDEGEE. For the CDR3, the DNA is TGTGCCAGCAGCTCCGGGAACTATGGCTACACCTTC. Protein sequence: CASSSGNYGYTF. The variable domain in full, with the rest retrieved from reference TRBV5-8 and TRBJ1-2, is EAGVTQSPTHLIKTRGQQATLRCSPISGHTSVYWYQQALGLGLQFLLWYDEGEERNRGNFPPRFSGRQFPNYSSELNVNALELEDSALYLCASSSGNYGYTFGSGTRLTVV.

The V and J genes are TRBV18 and TRBJ2-5; TRBD1 matches 9 bases. Germline V gene lookup returns CDR1 KGHSH and CDR2 LQKENI. Losses at the gene ends were 4 bases for V and 5 bases for J; bases not matched to a gene: 11. CDR3 size: 16 residues. The CDR3 DNA reads TGTGCCAGCTCACTCAGACCGACAGGGGGGTTGGAGACCCAGTACTTC. Its protein product is CASSLRPTGGLETQYF.

The chain couples TRBV27 to TRBJ1-2; 9 nucleotides agree with TRBD1. Germline assignment: CDR1 MNHEY and CDR2 SMNVEV (reference sequence). The CDR3 has 17 amino acids. Unmatched junction bases numbered 5, after V lost 0 bases and J lost 0 bases. The CDR3 sequence is CASSLSGTGLTNYGYTF. The CDR3 region has the DNA TGTGCCAGCAGTTTATCGGGGACAGGGCTCACTAACTATGGCTACACCTTC.

The chain couples TRBV4-1 to TRBJ1-2; possibly TRBD1 for D (5 bases). CDR1 is MGHRA and CDR2 is YSYEKL in the germline V gene. This CDR3 has 15 amino acids. Trimming removed 0 bases from V and 6 bases from J, with 14 bases in between. The CDR3 DNA sequence: TGCGCCAGCAGCCAAGATTCAGGCAGGGCCCATGGCTACACCTTC. It translates to CASSQDSGRAHGYTF.

The chain recombines TRBV19 with TRBJ2-6; D not certain. The CDR3 loop spans 15 amino acids. The V gene's germline CDR1 is LNHDA and CDR2 SQIVND (reference sequence). V was clipped by 3 bases and J by 0 bases, with 6 bases between them. CDR3 residues: CASSIKLSGANVLTF. The CDR3 DNA sequence: TGTGCCAGTAGTATCAAGCTCTCTGGGGCCAACGTCCTGACTTTC.

This rearrangement joins TRBV6-4 to TRBJ1-2, with 10 bases matching TRBD1. With 3 bases clipped from V and 7 bases from J, the junction kept 8 bases outside the gene matches. The CDR3 covers 15 residues. From germline, CDR1 is MRHNA and CDR2 SNTAGT. CDR3 sequence (DNA): TGTGCCAGCAGTGAGCCGGGACAGGGGACTCGTGGCTACACCTTC. This codes for CASSEPGQGTRGYTF.

This clone has only one observation. The CDR3 is CASSLGMARYNEQFF. The CDR3 DNA reads TGTGCCAGCAGCTTAGGCATGGCCCGCTACAATGAGCAGTTCTTC. V and J are TRBV7-9 and TRBJ2-1; D remains unclear. This CDR3 has 15 residues. Trimming cost V 1 base and J 3 bases, with 10 bases left between them. Germline-derived CDR1 and CDR2 are SEHNR and FQNEAQ (reference sequence).

On this clone itself: Other nucleotide sequences from this sample produce the same CDR3. J is TRBJ2-5 and V is TRBV5-1; 9 nucleotides match TRBD1. The germline CDR1 and CDR2 sequences are SGHRS and YFSETQ. The CDR3 extends over 14 amino acids. V was pared by 2 bases and J by 5 bases, with 4 bases of the junction left unmatched. CDR3 amino acids: CASSLGQGRETQYF. DNA of the CDR3: TGCGCCAGCAGCTTAGGACAGGGGCGGGAGACCCAGTACTTC.

J is TRBJ1-2 and V is TRBV30, with D perhaps TRBD1 (5 bases). Germline V gene sequence: CDR1 GTSNPN, CDR2 SVGIG (reference sequence). The CDR3 extends over 14 amino acids. The germline V and J ends were trimmed by 2 bases and 7 bases, with 17 bases remaining between them. CDR3 protein: CAWSLTAGGTGYTF. The DNA of the CDR3 is TGTGCCTGGAGTCTAACCGCGGGAGGGACTGGCTACACCTTC.

The chain joins TRBV19 to TRBJ2-3; D is unresolved. The CDR3 runs 12 residues. V lost 6 bases and J 5 bases, leaving 9 bases between the germline ends. CDR1 and CDR2 from the germline V gene are LNHDA and SQIVND (reference sequence). CDR3: CASRQSGDTQYF. In nucleotides, the CDR3 is TGTGCCAGTAGACAGTCCGGAGATACGCAGTATTTT.

The V gene is TRBV9, the J gene TRBJ2-1; 11 bases line up with TRBD2. Trimming cost V 0 bases and J 9 bases; bases outside gene matches: 8. This CDR3 spans 16 amino acids. From germline, CDR1 is SGDLS and CDR2 YYNGEE. The CDR3 DNA follows: TGTGCCAGCAGCGTAGATAGCGGGGGGGCATATAGTGAGCAGTTCTTC. Protein product: CASSVDSGGAYSEQFF.

The CDR3 loop is CASSPSGGGETQYF. In DNA form, the CDR3 reads TGTGCCAGCTCACCATCGGGGGGAGGAGAGACCCAGTACTTC. This rearrangement joins TRBV18 to TRBJ2-5; TRBD2 agrees at 7 bases. The germline gives CDR1 KGHSH, CDR2 LQKENI. This CDR3 region has 14 residues. J was trimmed by 4 bases and V by 2 bases; bases with no gene match: 4.

This chain links TRBV19 with TRBJ2-2; D gene unclear. The CDR3 is 11 residues long. V was clipped by 3 bases and J by 8 bases, with 4 bases between them. Germline V CDR1 and CDR2: LNHDA, SQIVND (reference sequence). The CDR3 DNA follows: TGTGCCAGTAGTATGTCGGGGGAGCTGTTTTTT. Translating gives CASSMSGELFF.